These T cell receptor beta chains were read from a single sample in a study of post-analysis software for immune sequencing data. MiXCR, run by TCRdb on the PCR reads, gives a single entry per CDR3 protein. This sample carries approximately 660,000 distinct CDR3 sequences, 59% of them seen once, and the ten largest clones take roughly 10%. The sample taken for sequencing was blood. These receptors all stem from a girl aged 2 to 9 with multiple sclerosis. Each CDR3 is given with its conserved first and last residue.

j_gene	v_gene	CDR3aa
TRBJ2-5	TRBV10-1	CAGSTGTSGHGETQYF
TRBJ1-4	TRBV20-1	CSANRDGETNEKLFF
TRBJ2-1	TRBV12-3/TRBV12-4	CASSPDPGQALEFF
TRBJ2-7	TRBV29-1	CSVLLGQGGHEQYF
TRBJ2-7	TRBV7-6	CASSLASTSGISSYEQYF
TRBJ2-1	TRBV7-9	CASSLTFGGGEQFF
TRBJ2-3	TRBV30	CASGLASDTQYF
TRBJ2-3	TRBV20-1	CSASSLLGPDTQYF
TRBJ2-2	TRBV5-1	CASSLGLEHGELFF
TRBJ2-1	TRBV20-1	CSASPPGQYNEQFF
TRBJ2-7	TRBV20-1	CSAGTSGSSTERYF
TRBJ2-5	TRBV20-1	CSARTPGHSQETQYF